These 32 T cell receptor beta chains were sequenced from one sample in a study of blood T cell repertoires in COVID-19. TCRdb's table, derived via immunoSEQ multiplex PCR, lists solely in-frame clones and lacks some. The sample gives a few hundred thousand clones, around 84% of which show up once; 9.5% to 15% is in the top ten. Sequences were obtained from peripheral blood. Receptors originate from a human donor in a cohort sampled during active COVID-19.

V gene TRBV29-1 combines with J gene TRBJ2-3; the match to TRBD1 covers 7 bases. The CDR3 sequence is 12 residues long. Germline trimming cut 8 bases from V and 5 bases from J; bases unmatched to any gene: 7. Germline values: CDR1 SQVTM, CDR2 ANQGSEA. CDR3 DNA: TGCAGCTACGAGGGGGCGGGAGATACGCAGTATTTT. It yields the protein CSYEGAGDTQYF.

The gene calls are TRBV28 and TRBJ2-7; TRBD2 is a possible D gene (5 bases). The V end was cut by 6 bases, the J end by 0 bases, with 15 bases between. The CDR3 contains 15 residues. Germline V CDR1 and CDR2: MDHEN, SYDVKM. The CDR3 DNA follows: TGTGCCAGCAGCCCTCCAGAGGGCAACTCCTACGAGCAGTACTTC. Translated: CASSPPEGNSYEQYF.

The V and J genes are TRBV5-4 and TRBJ2-5, with 13 bases that match TRBD2. The V and J ends lost 5 bases and 4 bases, in that order; junction bases with no gene match: 8. CDR1 SGHNT and CDR2 YYREEE come from the germline V gene (reference sequence). The CDR3 extends over 16 amino acids. CDR3 sequence: CASSLGLAGVGETQYF. CDR3 nucleotide sequence: TGTGCCAGCAGTCTTGGACTAGCGGGAGTGGGAGAGACCCAGTACTTC. Filled out from reference TRBV5-4 and TRBJ2-5, the complete variable domain reads ETGVTQSPTHLIKTRGQQVTLRCSSQSGHNTVSWYQQALGQGPQFIFQYYREEENGRGNFPPRFSGLQFPNYSSELNVNALELDDSALYLCASSLGLAGVGETQYFGPGTRLLVL.

The chain is built from TRBV5-5 and TRBJ2-7; the D is unclear. V shed 0 bases and J shed 2 bases, with 12 bases lying between them. The germline V gene encodes CDR1 SGHKS and CDR2 YYEKEE (reference sequence). The CDR3 has 15 amino acids. In DNA, the CDR3 is TGTGCCAGCAGCTTGGCGCACCGACTCGCCTACGAGCAGTACTTC. Protein: CASSLAHRLAYEQYF.

This chain connects TRBV19 to TRBJ2-7; 7 bases line up with TRBD1. Germline V gives CDR1 LNHDA, CDR2 SQIVND (reference sequence). Trimming removed 3 bases from V and 2 bases from J; junction bases left unmatched: 4. This CDR3 has 14 amino acids. CDR3 amino acids: CASSIRDSAYEQYF. In nucleotides, the CDR3 is TGTGCCAGTAGTATCCGGGACAGTGCCTACGAGCAGTACTTC.

The chain uses TRBV5-1 and TRBJ2-7; maybe TRBD1 (5 bases). There are 11 residues in the CDR3. The germline V and J ends were trimmed by 0 bases and 7 bases, with 5 bases remaining between them. Germline loops: CDR1 SGHRS, CDR2 YFSETQ. CDR3 sequence: CASSLEGEQYF. The CDR3 bases are TGCGCCAGCAGCTTGGAGGGGGAGCAGTACTTC.

V gene TRBV6-6 combines with J gene TRBJ2-7; D is possibly TRBD2 (6 bases). The germline gives CDR1 MNHNY, CDR2 SVGAGI (reference sequence). The CDR3 is 12 residues long. The ends were cut back, 10 bases at V and 7 bases at J, with 17 bases in the middle. As DNA, the CDR3 is TGTGCCACCGAGGGCGGGGCTCGGGAGCAGTACTTC. Translated, it gives CATEGGAREQYF.

This clone was detected only once. The chain has TRBV27 and TRBJ2-7; TRBD2 aligns across 11 bases. This CDR3 is 18 amino acids long. Germline CDR1 MNHEY, CDR2 SMNVEV (reference sequence). The V segment lost 6 bases and the J segment 3 bases; nucleotides outside the gene matches: 16. The CDR3 coding sequence is TGTGCCAGCAGACCCGGACTAGCGGGTGGTTTGCGGATCTACGAGCAGTACTTC. As protein: CASRPGLAGGLRIYEQYF.

This sequence joins TRBV6-6 and TRBJ1-1; D might be TRBD1 (6 bases). V was trimmed by 2 bases and J by 0 bases, leaving 7 bases between them. The CDR3 is made up of 14 amino acids. Germline V CDR1 and CDR2: MNHNY, SVGAGI (reference sequence). The CDR3 reads CASSYEGVNTEAFF. The CDR3 nucleotides are TGTGCCAGCAGTTACGAGGGGGTGAACACTGAAGCTTTCTTT.

This clone was observed a single time. Here the CDR3 reads CASSWPGQPTIYF. For the CDR3, the DNA is TGTGCCAGCAGTTGGCCGGGACAGCCTACCATATATTTT. The chain joins TRBV28 to TRBJ1-3, with 7 bases lining up with TRBD1. V was clipped by 4 bases and J by 10 bases; unmatched bases: 7. CDR1 and CDR2 from the germline V gene are MDHEN and SYDVKM. The CDR3 is 13 amino acids.

The genes are TRBV4-3 and TRBJ1-6; D may be TRBD1 (5 bases). The germline gives CDR1 LGHNA, CDR2 YSLEER. Trimming removed 5 bases from V and 4 bases from J, with 12 bases in between. CDR3 size: 15 residues. As DNA, the CDR3 is TGCGCCAGCAGCACAGGTGGAACGTATAATTCACCCCTCCACTTT. Amino acids: CASSTGGTYNSPLHF.

This chain joins TRBV7-6 and TRBJ1-3, with D perhaps matching TRBD1 (5 bases). In germline, CDR1 is SGHVS, CDR2 FNYEAQ. This CDR3 contains 18 residues. The germline V and J ends were trimmed by 0 bases and 0 bases, with 15 bases remaining between them. CDR3 DNA sequence: TGTGCCAGCAGCTTAGCATCGAGAGACAGTATCTCTGGAAACACCATATATTTT. Translating it yields CASSLASRDSISGNTIYF.

The V call is TRBV7-9, the J call TRBJ1-1; perhaps TRBD1 as D (6 bases). This CDR3 has 14 residues. V lost 6 bases to trimming and J lost 1 base, with 12 bases between them. Germline CDR1 reads SEHNR; CDR2 reads FQNEAQ (reference sequence). CDR3 sequence (DNA): TGTGCCAGCAGGGTACAGGGCCCGAACACTGAAGCTTTCTTT. This gives the protein CASRVQGPNTEAFF.

This clone was detected ten times or more. This sequence joins TRBV7-2 and TRBJ1-4, with D uncertain. V dropped 1 base and J dropped 12 bases, with 9 bases sitting between them. There are 12 residues in the CDR3. In germline, CDR1 is SGHTA, CDR2 FQGNSA. Here the CDR3 DNA reads TGTGCCAGCAGCTTAGGGCGAGGTGAACTGTTTTTT. Its translation is CASSLGRGELFF.

The rearrangement uses TRBV6-2 or TRBV6-3 and TRBJ2-7; tentative D call: TRBD2 (6 bases). CDR1 and CDR2 from the germline V gene are MNHEY and SVGEGT. This CDR3 comprises 13 residues. V gave up 6 bases and J gave up 5 bases, with 14 bases separating them. CDR3 bases: TGTGCCAGCAGCCACAACGGGGGACACGAGCAGTACTTC. This gives the protein CASSHNGGHEQYF.

This clone was detected once. This sequence joins TRBV24-1 and TRBJ2-3; 10 bases align to TRBD2. This CDR3 has 15 amino acids. V lost 7 bases to trimming and J lost 6 bases; unmatched junction nucleotides: 9. Germline V lookup: CDR1 KGHDR, CDR2 SFDVKD. The CDR3 nucleotides are TGTGCCACCAGCTTCGCTAGCGGGAGTTTCGATACGCAGTATTTT. Its translation: CATSFASGSFDTQYF.

The chain employs TRBV10-3 and TRBJ1-2; D possibly corresponds to TRBD1 (5 bases). The CDR3 runs to 12 residues. The germline V gene encodes CDR1 ENHRY and CDR2 SYGVKD. V was pared by 3 bases and J by 8 bases, with 10 bases between. CDR3 in amino acids: CAISDDRRGYTF. The CDR3, as DNA: TGTGCCATCAGTGATGACAGACGCGGCTACACCTTC.

The rearrangement links TRBV6-5 to TRBJ2-7; D is perhaps TRBD2 (5 bases). The CDR3 extends over 13 amino acids. Germline V gene lookup returns CDR1 MNHEY and CDR2 SVGAGI. The V end lost 5 bases, the J end lost 3 bases, and 11 bases lay between the germline ends. The CDR3 region is CASSKASSYEQYF. The DNA of the CDR3 is TGTGCCAGCAGTAAGGCTAGCAGCTACGAGCAGTACTTC.

The J gene is TRBJ1-6, the V gene TRBV27, with a possible D match to TRBD1 (6 bases). Germline V lookup: CDR1 MNHEY, CDR2 SMNVEV (reference sequence). The CDR3 is 14 amino acids. V was pared by 2 bases and J by 6 bases, with 8 bases between. CDR3 nucleotides: TGTGCCAGCAGTTTAGGACAGCCTAATTCACCCCTCCACTTT. It specifies CASSLGQPNSPLHF.

This sequence joins TRBV7-3 and TRBJ2-3; D possibly corresponds to TRBD2 (5 bases). This CDR3 has 18 residues. CDR1 and CDR2 (germline): SGHTA, FQGTGA. The ends were cut back, 1 base at V and 0 bases at J, with 17 bases in the middle. The CDR3 here is CASSLNLGGRTSTDTQYF. The CDR3 region has the DNA TGTGCCAGCAGCTTAAATTTAGGAGGCCGAACTAGCACAGATACGCAGTATTTT.

The chain links TRBV5-8 to TRBJ2-2, with D possibly being TRBD2 (5 bases). The V and J ends lost 2 bases and 1 base respectively, with 12 bases between them. The CDR3 is made up of 16 amino acids. Germline CDR1 SGHTS, CDR2 YDEGEE. The CDR3 region has the DNA TGTGCCAGCAGCTTTCCGAGCCGGGGGAACACCGGGGAGCTGTTTTTT. Translated: CASSFPSRGNTGELFF.

The V and J genes are TRBV6-5 and TRBJ1-5; D unresolved. CDR3 length: 13 amino acids. V lost 5 bases and J 3 bases, leaving 8 bases between the germline ends. The germline V gene has CDR1 MNHEY and CDR2 SVGAGI. CDR3 amino acids: CASSMSSNQPQHF. DNA for the CDR3: TGTGCCAGCAGTATGAGTTCCAATCAGCCCCAGCATTTT.

This clone was counted between two and nine times. J is TRBJ1-4 and V is TRBV5-1; 9 bases align to TRBD1. This CDR3 has 15 amino acids. Germline CDR1 SGHRS, CDR2 YFSETQ. J gave up 5 bases and V 3 bases, and 5 bases lay outside the gene matches. CDR3 amino acids: CASSSVGQGNEKLFF. The CDR3, as DNA: TGCGCCAGCAGCTCGGTGGGACAGGGCAATGAAAAACTGTTTTTT.

The sample holds a few counts of this clone. The chain carries TRBV5-5 and TRBJ1-5; 8 bases are a match to TRBD1. Germline V gene lookup returns CDR1 SGHKS and CDR2 YYEKEE (reference sequence). V lost 5 bases and J lost 5; bases outside the gene matches: 9. The CDR3 is made up of 15 amino acids. CDR3: CASSISGGRDQPQHF. The CDR3 coding sequence is TGTGCCAGCAGTATTTCAGGGGGCAGGGATCAGCCCCAGCATTTT.

The gene calls are TRBV10-3 and TRBJ2-1; 15 bases are a match to TRBD2. V lost 3 bases and J lost 3; bases outside the gene matches: 6. CDR3 size: 18 residues. Germline loops: CDR1 ENHRY, CDR2 SYGVKD. The CDR3 reads CAISEAGTSGRLYNEQFF. In DNA, the CDR3 is TGTGCCATCAGTGAAGCCGGGACTAGCGGGAGGCTCTACAATGAGCAGTTCTTC.

This clone showed up just once. The chain links TRBV15 to TRBJ2-6; D is uncertain. The V gene lost 7 bases and the J gene lost 0 bases, with 10 bases spanning the gap. The CDR3 has 15 amino acids. Germline V gene sequence: CDR1 LNHNV, CDR2 YYDKDF (reference sequence). The CDR3: CATKAGLSGANVLTF. The DNA of the CDR3 is TGTGCCACCAAAGCAGGCCTCTCTGGGGCCAACGTCCTGACTTTC. The entire variable domain, with the rest obtained from reference TRBV15 and TRBJ2-6, is as follows: DAMVIQNPRYQVTQFGKPVTLSCSQTLNHNVMYWYQQKSSQAPKLLFHYYDKDFNNEADTPDNFQSRRPNTSFCFLDIRSPGLGDTAMYLCATKAGLSGANVLTFGAGSRLTVL.

The J gene is TRBJ2-3, the V gene TRBV7-2; TRBD2 matches 8 bases. V shed 5 bases, J shed 4 bases, and the junction held 11 bases outside the gene matches. The CDR3 spans 16 residues. The germline CDR1 and CDR2 sequences are SGHTA and FQGNSA. CDR3 bases: TGTGCCAGCAGCCCGACAGTGGCGGGAGGCCCAGATACGCAGTATTTT. Its protein product is CASSPTVAGGPDTQYF.

This chain joins TRBV2 and TRBJ1-1; D not resolved. V lost 8 bases to trimming and J lost 5 bases, with 12 bases between them. This CDR3 has 12 amino acids. CDR1 and CDR2 from the germline V gene are SNHLY and FYNNEI. The CDR3 reads CASSQEETEAFF. The CDR3 nucleotides are TGTGCCAGCTCCCAGGAAGAAACTGAAGCTTTCTTT.

V is TRBV6-1 and J is TRBJ1-2, with D maybe TRBD1 (6 bases). The V and J ends lost 3 bases and 2 bases respectively, with 16 bases between them. The CDR3 has 16 residues. The V gene's germline CDR1 is MNHNS and CDR2 SASEGT. This CDR3 is CASSDRTARYNYGYTF. CDR3 sequence (DNA): TGTGCCAGCAGTGACAGGACAGCCCGTTACAACTATGGCTACACCTTC.

CDR3 sequence: CASSQEGTGGGVQPQHF. The CDR3 bases are TGTGCCAGCAGCCAAGAAGGGACAGGGGGGGGTGTGCAGCCCCAGCATTTT. The V and J genes are TRBV4-2 and TRBJ1-5, with 11 nucleotides matching TRBD1. The trim removed 0 bases at V and 7 bases at J, leaving 8 bases unmatched. The CDR3 has 17 residues. Germline V gene sequence: CDR1 LGHNA, CDR2 YNFKEQ.

The chain carries TRBV28 and TRBJ1-2, with a weak D call TRBD1 (5 bases). The CDR3 totals 13 residues. Germline loops: CDR1 MDHEN, CDR2 SYDVKM. V shed 7 bases and J shed 2 bases, with 11 bases lying between them. The CDR3 DNA is TGTGCCAGCACCCTCGACAGAAACTATGGCTACACCTTC. Translated: CASTLDRNYGYTF.

This rearrangement joins TRBV19 to TRBJ2-3; maybe TRBD1 (6 bases). Germline values: CDR1 LNHDA, CDR2 SQIVND (reference sequence). This CDR3 region has 15 residues. Trimming left V 3 bases short and J 3 bases short, with 13 bases between. In nucleotides, the CDR3 is TGTGCCAGTAGTATTCAGGGGCGTAGGACAGATACGCAGTATTTT. It yields the protein CASSIQGRRTDTQYF.